This entry features one T cell receptor beta chain sequence. Its antigen is undetermined. Use of 60 Vbeta and 13 Jbeta primers characterized the PCR. Some clones are missing from TCRdb's copy, which holds only in-frame ones; the method was immunoSEQ multiplex PCR. This table holds about 110,000 clones, 70% to 85% found once. This record comes from a study of cytomegalovirus exposure and HLA in healthy donors. Regarding the study as a whole: A later analysis found that most CMV-associated TCR beta chains appeared HLA-restricted.

The sequenced material came from PBMCs. This receptor was identified in a man in his 60s in good health and CMV-seronegative.

Here the CDR3 DNA reads TGTGCCAGCAGCTTAGGTGGTTCGGGGTCTGGAAACACCATATATTTT. Translation gives CASSLGGSGSGNTIYF. The chain recombines TRBV7-7 with TRBJ1-3; D unresolved. The CDR3 extends over 16 amino acids. V was shortened by 1 base and J by 1 base, with 11 bases between the two germline ends. Germline CDR1 reads SSHAT; CDR2 reads FNYEAQ (reference sequence).